The 8 T cell receptor beta chains below come from one sample, sequenced in a study of human T cells and chemical hapten exposure. Regarding time point: patch test 2, 6 weeks after DPC sensitization. Treatment indicated: therapeutic diphenylcyclopropenone sensitization with weekly scalp DPC. One entry per CDR3 protein results from TCRdb running MiXCR on the RACE reads. The profile shows tens of thousands of distinct CDR3 sequences, approximately 10% of them singletons. This specimen was whole blood, taken in connection with sensitization to the hapten diphenylcyclopropenone (DPC). These receptors all stem from a man aged 40-55 years with alopecia areata. Some clones in this sample may be carry-over from other donors' samples.

This clonotype was detected many times. The chain joins TRBV28 to TRBJ1-4; 8 bases fit TRBD1. The J segment lost 5 bases and the V segment lost 5 bases, leaving 7 bases of the junction unmatched. The CDR3 sequence is 15 residues long. The germline V gene has CDR1 MDHEN and CDR2 SYDVKM. CDR3 amino acids: CASSLGQGLNEKLFF. The CDR3 region has the DNA TGTGCCAGCAGTCTCGGACAGGGCCTAAATGAAAAACTGTTTTTT.

The chain employs TRBV28 and TRBJ1-1; D is ambiguous. V lost 7 bases to trimming and J lost 4 bases, with 7 bases between them. CDR3 length: 11 residues. CDR1 is MDHEN, CDR2 SYDVKM, per germline. The CDR3 DNA reads TGTGCCAGCAAAGGGTTCACTGAAGCTTTCTTT. Translated, it gives CASKGFTEAFF.

This chain uses TRBV7-6 with TRBJ1-1; 7 bases align to TRBD1. CDR1 is SGHVS, CDR2 FNYEAQ, per germline. The CDR3 contains 16 residues. V shed 5 bases, J shed 1 base, and the junction held 10 bases outside the gene matches. The CDR3 bases are TGTGCCAGCAGCCAGAGACAGGGTATAGGGAACACTGAAGCTTTCTTT. It yields the protein CASSQRQGIGNTEAFF.

The chain has TRBV21-1 and TRBJ2-7. TRBV21-1 is termed a pseudogene. This CDR3 has 8 amino acids. DNA for the CDR3: TGTGCCCCTCGCGAGCAGTACGTC. Translation gives CAPREQYV.

This clonotype has only a few counts. V and J are TRBV10-3 and TRBJ2-7; TRBD1 matches at 11 bases. J lost 1 base, V lost 7 bases, and 6 bases had no gene match. Germline V gives CDR1 ENHRY, CDR2 SYGVKD. CDR3 length: 15 amino acids. Here the CDR3 reads CAITSGQGVSYEQYF. The CDR3 bases are TGTGCCATCACCTCGGGACAGGGGGTTTCCTACGAGCAGTACTTC.

CDR3 nucleotides: TGTGCCAGCAGCGTCCCCTCTGGAAACACCATATATTTT. It codes for CASSVPSGNTIYF. This chain links TRBV12-3 or TRBV12-4 with TRBJ1-3; D is unresolved. This CDR3 comprises 13 residues. The V gene lost 6 bases and the J gene lost 0 bases, with 6 bases spanning the gap.

This clonotype was observed a few times. The CDR3 spells CASSPPPPQETQYF. CDR3 coding DNA: TGTGCCAGCAGCCCCCCTCCCCCACAAGAGACCCAGTACTTC. The chain employs TRBV5-5 and TRBJ2-5; D is ambiguous. The CDR3 is made up of 14 amino acids. Germline V gene sequence: CDR1 SGHKS, CDR2 YYEKEE (reference sequence). V was trimmed by 4 bases and J by 2 bases, leaving 12 bases between them. Using reference TRBV5-5 and TRBJ2-5 for the parts outside the CDR3, the full variable domain is DAGVTQSPTHLIKTRGQQVTLRCSPISGHKSVSWYQQVLGQGPQFIFQYYEKEERGRGNFPDRFSARQFPNYSSELNVNALLLGDSALYLCASSPPPPQETQYFGPGTRLLVL.

In this sample, this clonotype turned up many times. The chain employs TRBV6-5 and TRBJ2-7; D is undetermined. The CDR3 consists of 12 residues. V was pared by 8 bases and J by 5 bases, with 13 bases between. Germline V gene lookup returns CDR1 MNHEY and CDR2 SVGAGI. The CDR3 bases are TGTGCCAGCGGTATCCGAAGAGACGAGCAGTACTTC. This gives the protein CASGIRRDEQYF.